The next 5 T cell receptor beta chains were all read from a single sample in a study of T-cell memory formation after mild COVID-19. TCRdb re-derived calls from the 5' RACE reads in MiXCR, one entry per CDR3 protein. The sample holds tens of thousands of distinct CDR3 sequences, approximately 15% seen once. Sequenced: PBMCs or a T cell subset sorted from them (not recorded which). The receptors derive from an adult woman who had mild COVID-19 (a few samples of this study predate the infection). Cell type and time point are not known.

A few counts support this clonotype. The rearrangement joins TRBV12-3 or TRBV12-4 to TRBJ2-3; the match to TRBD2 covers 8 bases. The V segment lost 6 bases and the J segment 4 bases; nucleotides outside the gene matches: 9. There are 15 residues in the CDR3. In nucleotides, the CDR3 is TGTGCCAGCAGCCCCTCAGCGGGAGTTCCAGATACGCAGTATTTT. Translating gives CASSPSAGVPDTQYF.

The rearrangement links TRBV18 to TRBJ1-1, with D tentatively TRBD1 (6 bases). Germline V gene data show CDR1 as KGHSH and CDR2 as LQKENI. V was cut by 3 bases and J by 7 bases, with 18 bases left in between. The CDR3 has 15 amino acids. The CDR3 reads CASSPMTGDFDEAFF. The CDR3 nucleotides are TGTGCCAGCTCACCGATGACAGGCGACTTCGATGAAGCTTTCTTT.

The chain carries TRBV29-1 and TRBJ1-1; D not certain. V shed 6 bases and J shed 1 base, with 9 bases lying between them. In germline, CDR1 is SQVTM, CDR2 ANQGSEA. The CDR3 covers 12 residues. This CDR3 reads CSVLQWNTEAFF. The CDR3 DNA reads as TGCAGCGTCCTGCAGTGGAACACTGAAGCTTTCTTT.

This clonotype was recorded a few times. In DNA, the CDR3 is TGTGCCAGCAGTCGGCCCTCTCGGGGAGAGACCCAGTACTTC. This gives the protein CASSRPSRGETQYF. The V and J genes are TRBV2 and TRBJ2-5, with D possibly matching TRBD2 (5 bases). From germline, CDR1 is SNHLY and CDR2 FYNNEI. Deletions cut 5 bases from V and 4 bases from J, with 14 bases between. The CDR3 runs to 14 residues.

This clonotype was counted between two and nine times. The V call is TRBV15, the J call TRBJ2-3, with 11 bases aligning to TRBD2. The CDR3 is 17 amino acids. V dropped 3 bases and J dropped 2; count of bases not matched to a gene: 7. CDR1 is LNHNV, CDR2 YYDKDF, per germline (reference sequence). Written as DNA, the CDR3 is TGTGCCACCAGCAGTGACCCGGGACTAGCGGACACAGATACGCAGTATTTT. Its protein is CATSSDPGLADTDTQYF.